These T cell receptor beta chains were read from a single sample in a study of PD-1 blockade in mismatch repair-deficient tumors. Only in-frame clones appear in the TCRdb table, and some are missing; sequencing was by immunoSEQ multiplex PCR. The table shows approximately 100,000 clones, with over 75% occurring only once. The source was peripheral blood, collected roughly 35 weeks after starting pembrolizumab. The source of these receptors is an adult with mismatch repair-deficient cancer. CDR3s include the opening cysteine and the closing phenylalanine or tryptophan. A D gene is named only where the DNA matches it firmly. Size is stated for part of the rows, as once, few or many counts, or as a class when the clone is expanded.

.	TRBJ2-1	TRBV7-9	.	TGTGCCAGCAGCTTAGTCAGGGTTGAATTCGTGAATGAGCAGTTCTTC	CASSLVRVEFVNEQFF
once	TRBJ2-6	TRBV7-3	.	TGTGCCAGCAGCCCCGTGGGGGCGTCTGGGGCCAACGTCCTGACTTTC	CASSPVGASGANVLTF
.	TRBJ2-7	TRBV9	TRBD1	TGTGCCAGCAGTGAGGGACAGGGAATTAACTACGAGCAGTACTTC	CASSEGQGINYEQYF
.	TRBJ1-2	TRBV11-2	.	TGTGCCAGCAGCTCCCATTACACGGGCGCGAACTATGGCTACACCTTC	CASSSHYTGANYGYTF
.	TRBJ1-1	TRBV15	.	TGTGCCACCAGCAGATTTATAGGGCCGAACACTGAAGCTTTCTTT	CATSRFIGPNTEAFF
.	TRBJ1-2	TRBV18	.	TGTGCCAGCTCACCCGCCGGGACGGGAAACTATGGCTACACCTTC	CASSPAGTGNYGYTF
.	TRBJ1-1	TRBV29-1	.	TGCAGCGTTGGGAGCGGACCTGAAGCTTTCTTT	CSVGSGPEAFF
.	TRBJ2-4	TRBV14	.	TGTGCCAGCAGCCCAGGGTCGGTGGGGGCCAAAAACATTCAGTACTTC	CASSPGSVGAKNIQYF
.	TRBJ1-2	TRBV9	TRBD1	TGTGCCAGCAGCCGACAGGGCGGCTACACCTTC	CASSRQGGYTF
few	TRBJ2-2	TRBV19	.	TGTGCCAGTAGTATAGGACAGAGCACCGGGGAGCTGTTTTTT	CASSIGQSTGELFF
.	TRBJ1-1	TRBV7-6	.	TGTGCCAGCAGCCCAGGAGCAGTTAACACTGAAGCTTTCTTT	CASSPGAVNTEAFF
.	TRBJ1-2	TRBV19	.	TGTGCCAGTAGTATGGGGGCTGGCTACACCTTC	CASSMGAGYTF
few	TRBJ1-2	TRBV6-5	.	TGTGCCAGCAAGTCCCACGGGGAGAACTATGGCTACACCTTC	CASKSHGENYGYTF
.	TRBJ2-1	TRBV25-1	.	TGTGCCAGCAGTGAATCCAAGGGTATCTCCTACAATGAGCAGTTCTTC	CASSESKGISYNEQFF
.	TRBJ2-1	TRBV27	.	TGTGCCAGCAGTCCACGACACAGGGAAGGGTTATATGAGCAGTTCTTC	CASSPRHREGLYEQFF
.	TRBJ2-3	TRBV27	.	TGTGCCAGCAGTTTGGGGACAACTAGCACAGATACGCAGTATTTT	CASSLGTTSTDTQYF
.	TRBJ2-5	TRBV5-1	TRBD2	TGCGCCAGCAGCTTTAAGCGGGAGAGCGTGACCCAGTACTTC	CASSFKRESVTQYF
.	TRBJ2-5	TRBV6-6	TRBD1	TGTGCCAGCAAAGGACAGGAGAAAAAAGAGACCCAGTACTTC	CASKGQEKKETQYF
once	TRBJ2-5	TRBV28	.	TGTGCCAGCAGTGGTTTTGAGGGCTTGGAGACCCAGTACTTC	CASSGFEGLETQYF
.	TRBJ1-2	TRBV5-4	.	TGTGCCAGCAGCCCGGGTATAGAGGGCTACACCTTC	CASSPGIEGYTF
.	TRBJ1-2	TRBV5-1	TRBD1	TGCGCCAGCAGCTTCTCCACAGGGGTGGGCTACACCTTC	CASSFSTGVGYTF
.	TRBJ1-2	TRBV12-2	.	.	CASRLALIVGSGAIGGYTF
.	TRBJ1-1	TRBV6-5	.	TGTGCCAGCAGTTACTCGATTTCCGGGGGGGAAGCTTTCTTT	CASSYSISGGEAFF
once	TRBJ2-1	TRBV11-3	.	TGTGCCAGCAGCCCCGACGGCTACAATGAGCAGTTCTTC	CASSPDGYNEQFF
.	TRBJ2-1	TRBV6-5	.	TGTGCCAGCAGGATTGGTCCCGATCCGGGTGAGCAGTTCTTC	CASRIGPDPGEQFF
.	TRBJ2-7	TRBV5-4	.	TGTGCCAGCAGCTTGGCCGGACAGTATTACGAGCAGTACTTC	CASSLAGQYYEQYF
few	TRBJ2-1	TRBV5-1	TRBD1	TGCGCCAGCAGCTTGGGACAGGGACCTACGGAGCAGTTCTTC	CASSLGQGPTEQFF
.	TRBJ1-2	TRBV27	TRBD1	TGTGCCAGCAGTTCTACCCCGGACAGGGGGCCCTATGGCTACACCTTC	CASSSTPDRGPYGYTF
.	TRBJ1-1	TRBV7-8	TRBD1	TGTGCCAGCAGCCACAGGGGGCGGAACACTGAAGCTTTCTTT	CASSHRGRNTEAFF
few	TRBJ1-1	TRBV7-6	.	TGTGCCAGCACCCTCTTGAACACTGAAGCTTTCTTT	CASTLLNTEAFF
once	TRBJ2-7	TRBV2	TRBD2	TGTGCCAGTAACGGACTAGGCTACGAGCAGTACTTC	CASNGLGYEQYF
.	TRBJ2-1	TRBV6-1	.	TGTGCCAGCAGTGAAGGGACTTGGATATACAATGAGCAGTTCTTC	CASSEGTWIYNEQFF
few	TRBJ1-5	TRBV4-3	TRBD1	TGCGCCAGCAGCCGTGGACAGGGGCCGTCGGACAGGCAGCCCCAGCATTTT	CASSRGQGPSDRQPQHF
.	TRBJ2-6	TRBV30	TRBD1	TGTGCCTGGATCCCCGGGGGACAGGGGTTTTTTTCTGGGGCCAACGTCCTGACTTTC	CAWIPGGQGFFSGANVLTF
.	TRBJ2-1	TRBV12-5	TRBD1	TGTGCTAGTGGTCGACCACAGGGGGCTTGGAATGAGCAGTTCTTC	CASGRPQGAWNEQFF
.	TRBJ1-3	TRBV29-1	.	TGCAGCGTTGCCCACGGTGGGGGAAACACCATATATTTT	CSVAHGGGNTIYF
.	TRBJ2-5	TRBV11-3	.	TGTGCCAGCAGCTTAGATGGTGGATCCGAGACCCAGTACTTC	CASSLDGGSETQYF
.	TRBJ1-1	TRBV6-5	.	TGTGCCAGCAGTTATCGTGGCCGGGGAGCTTTCTTT	CASSYRGRGAFF
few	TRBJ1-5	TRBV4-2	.	TGTGCCAGCAGCCAAGAGGTAGGCAGGATCAACCAGCCCCAGCATTTT	CASSQEVGRINQPQHF